This T cell receptor (beta chain) was observed in a study of blood T cell repertoires in COVID-19. Germline V gene data show CDR1 as LGHDT and CDR2 as YNNKEL (reference sequence). The length of the CDR3 is 15 residues. The V segment lost 4 bases and the J segment 4 bases; nucleotides outside the gene matches: 8. Clones were read by immunoSEQ multiplex PCR, and TCRdb kept only the in-frame ones, dropping some. Of approximately 150,000 clones in the sample, roughly 80% are singletons; the top ten hold about 5%. This chain uses TRBV3-1 (or the pseudogene TRBV3-2) with TRBJ2-5; 8 bases align to TRBD1. This receptor was identified in a woman in her 40s with acute COVID-19. Sequenced material: PBMCs or T cells enriched from blood (not recorded which). The DNA of the CDR3 is TGTGCCAGCAGCCTGGCCGGACAGGGATCAGAGACCCAGTACTTC. The encoded protein is CASSLAGQGSETQYF.